These 20 T cell receptor beta chains were sequenced from one sample in a study of spatial heterogeneity in lung cancer. Time point noted: blood at routine non-recurrence follow-up after resection. Researchers sequenced whole RNA taken from tumor, nontumor lung or frozen PBMC without sorting. TCRdb called the 5' RACE reads again in MiXCR, with one record for every CDR3 protein. The sample has roughly 120,000 distinct CDR3 sequences; more than 9% are singletons. The sample in question was PBMCs, obtained at follow-up. The receptors originated from a male donor with early-stage non-small cell lung cancer.

The chain links TRBV29-1 to TRBJ1-3; TRBD1 agrees at 10 bases. Germline assignment: CDR1 SQVTM and CDR2 ANQGSEA. The junction had 3 bases not matched to a gene; V was cut back by 4 bases and J by 3 bases. The CDR3 has 14 residues. The CDR3 is CSVADRGHGNTIYF. CDR3 DNA sequence: TGCAGCGTTGCAGACAGGGGGCATGGAAACACCATATATTTT.

This clonotype appeared a few times. The chain carries TRBV5-1 and TRBJ2-5, with 12 nucleotides matching TRBD2. Losses at the gene ends were 7 bases for V and 0 bases for J; bases not matched to a gene: 10. This CDR3 comprises 17 residues. Per the germline V gene, CDR1 is SGHRS and CDR2 is YFSETQ. This CDR3 reads CASSTGLAGPDQETQYF. CDR3 nucleotide sequence: TGCGCCAGCTCGACCGGACTAGCGGGGCCGGACCAAGAGACCCAGTACTTC.

A few counts support this clonotype. The chain has TRBV18 and TRBJ1-3, with a weak D call TRBD1 (5 bases). The CDR3 runs 16 residues. CDR1 is KGHSH, CDR2 LQKENI, per germline. The V gene lost 2 bases and the J gene lost 4 bases, with 15 bases spanning the gap. CDR3 loop: CASSPSLGVAGNTIYF. CDR3 nucleotides: TGTGCCAGCTCACCAAGTTTAGGGGTGGCCGGAAACACCATATATTTT.

At least ten counts were recorded for this clonotype. V and J are TRBV28 and TRBJ2-6; the D is unclear. Trimming cost V 2 bases and J 3 bases, with 8 bases left between them. This CDR3 is built from 15 residues. In germline, CDR1 is MDHEN, CDR2 SYDVKM. CDR3 DNA: TGTGCCAGCAGTTTACGACATCTTGGGGCCAACGTCCTGACTTTC. As protein: CASSLRHLGANVLTF.

This chain uses TRBV2 with TRBJ2-7; 9 nucleotides agree with TRBD1. The CDR3 sequence is 15 residues long. V shed 1 base and J 2 bases; nucleotides not matched to a gene: 3. CDR1 and CDR2 from the germline V gene are SNHLY and FYNNEI. The CDR3 reads CASSEVGQGTYEQYF. DNA of the CDR3: TGTGCCAGCAGTGAAGTTGGACAGGGGACCTACGAGCAGTACTTC.

This clonotype was seen at least ten times. The CDR3 region has the DNA TGTGCCAGCAGCCCGAGGACTAGCGGGGGTTACAATGAGCAGTTCTTC. Translated, it gives CASSPRTSGGYNEQFF. The rearrangement uses TRBV11-2 and TRBJ2-1; 13 nucleotides match TRBD2. This CDR3 spans 16 amino acids. J gave up 4 bases and V 5 bases, and 5 bases lay outside the gene matches. Germline assignment: CDR1 SGHAT and CDR2 FQNNGV.

There are many counts of this clonotype. This chain joins TRBV2 and TRBJ1-5, with 9 bases identical to TRBD1. Germline CDR1 is SNHLY and CDR2 is FYNNEI. Germline trimming cut 6 bases from V and 9 bases from J; bases unmatched to any gene: 9. The CDR3 extends over 14 amino acids. The CDR3 DNA reads as TGTGCCAGCAGCCGACAGGGGGTTCCTTCGCCCCAGCATTTT. Residues: CASSRQGVPSPQHF.

This clonotype has only one observation. One junction end does not reproduce the germline sequence, and a read error may be involved. This chain joins TRBV5-1 and TRBJ2-3, with 11 positions matching TRBD1. CDR1 SGHRS and CDR2 YFSETQ come from the germline V gene. CDR3 length: 14 amino acids. As DNA, the CDR3 is TGCGCCAACAGCACTGGGGACAGGGGGGATACGCAGTATTTT. Translated: CANSTGDRGDTQYF.

This clonotype was observed a few times. This sequence joins TRBV11-3 and TRBJ2-3; the D is unclear. The germline V gene has CDR1 SGHNT and CDR2 YENEEA. V was cut by 0 bases and J by 7 bases, with 2 bases left in between. The CDR3 sequence is 11 residues long. CDR3 in amino acids: CASSLEYTQYF. CDR3 DNA: TGTGCCAGCAGCTTAGAGTATACGCAGTATTTT.

V usage is TRBV5-1 and J usage is TRBJ2-7; perhaps TRBD2 as D (6 bases). Germline CDR1 reads SGHRS; CDR2 reads YFSETQ. V was clipped by 5 bases and J by 0 bases, with 12 bases between them. This CDR3 comprises 14 residues. CDR3 bases: TGCGCCAGCAGGTCCCACGGGAGCTCCTACGAGCAGTACTTC. Translation: CASRSHGSSYEQYF.

The chain uses TRBV28 and TRBJ1-5; a possible D gene is TRBD1 (6 bases). The germline V and J ends were trimmed by 3 bases and 5 bases, with 11 bases remaining between them. The germline V gene has CDR1 MDHEN and CDR2 SYDVKM. The CDR3 has 14 amino acids. As DNA, the CDR3 is TGTGCCAGCAGTTTGACAGGAGAATATCAGCCCCAGCATTTT. Translation: CASSLTGEYQPQHF.

This clonotype has a count of ten or more. CDR3 loop: CASSPGGLETQYF. The DNA for the CDR3 is TGTGCCAGCAGCCCAGGGGGGTTGGAGACCCAGTACTTC. The gene calls are TRBV4-2 and TRBJ2-5; possibly TRBD1 for D (7 bases). Germline V gene data show CDR1 as LGHNA and CDR2 as YNFKEQ. V was cut by 4 bases and J by 5 bases, with 11 bases left in between. This CDR3 is 13 amino acids long.

The table lists this clonotype with many counts. The chain joins TRBV4-3 to TRBJ1-4; 7 nucleotides align to TRBD1. Trimming removed 1 base from V and 2 bases from J; junction bases left unmatched: 4. Germline V lookup: CDR1 LGHNA, CDR2 YSLEER. The CDR3 has 16 residues. CDR3 residues: CASSQGPGQTNEKLFF. In DNA form, the CDR3 reads TGCGCCAGCAGCCAAGGTCCGGGACAGACTAATGAAAAACTGTTTTTT.

Many counts were recorded for this clonotype. The rearrangement links TRBV29-1 to TRBJ1-1; TRBD1 is a possible D gene (5 bases). Germline CDR1 reads SQVTM; CDR2 reads ANQGSEA. V was clipped by 4 bases and J by 3 bases, with 21 bases between them. This CDR3 region has 16 residues. The CDR3 DNA reads TGCAGCGTTGCACCTGGGCCGACACAGGCAGACACTGAAGCTTTCTTT. Protein: CSVAPGPTQADTEAFF.

The chain couples TRBV7-2 to TRBJ2-7; D is undetermined. CDR3 length: 12 amino acids. V lost 2 bases to trimming and J lost 5 bases, with 7 bases between them. CDR1 is SGHTA and CDR2 is FQGNSA in the germline V gene. This CDR3 is CASSLKGNEQYF. CDR3 coding DNA: TGTGCCAGCAGCTTAAAAGGGAACGAGCAGTACTTC.

This clonotype came up many times. The chain carries TRBV5-5 and TRBJ2-3, with 8 bases fitting TRBD2. J lost 5 bases, V lost 2 bases, and 4 bases had no gene match. CDR1 and CDR2 from the germline V gene are SGHKS and YYEKEE (reference sequence). The CDR3 has 14 amino acids. The CDR3 region has the DNA TGTGCCAGCAGCTTAGCGGGGGCGGGAGATACGCAGTATTTT. Residues: CASSLAGAGDTQYF.

This clonotype was observed at least ten times. The rearrangement joins TRBV4-2 to TRBJ1-6; D gene unclear. This CDR3 comprises 14 residues. V lost 2 bases and J 8 bases, leaving 10 bases between the germline ends. The germline V gene encodes CDR1 LGHNA and CDR2 YNFKEQ. CDR3 coding DNA: TGTGCCAGCAGCCAACCAGGAAGCCATTCACCCCTCCACTTT. Translating it yields CASSQPGSHSPLHF.

This clonotype showed up many times. This sequence joins TRBV7-2 and TRBJ2-1; TRBD2 might be the D (5 bases). Trimming took off 3 bases at V and 9 bases at J, with 15 bases between the two ends. The CDR3 has 14 residues. Germline assignment: CDR1 SGHTA and CDR2 FQGNSA. The CDR3 DNA sequence: TGTGCCAGCAGCTTGTCCCGTCCGAGCGGTGAGCAGTTCTTC. Residues: CASSLSRPSGEQFF.

This clonotype was observed a few times. The rearrangement links TRBV21-1 to TRBJ1-5; TRBD1, as called in the table, went unchecked against the DNA. TRBV21-1 is classified as a pseudogene. The CDR3 spans 13 residues. The CDR3: CASEQGNNQPQHF. The CDR3 DNA reads as TGTGCCAGCGAACAGGGAAACAATCAGCCCCAGCATTTT.

This clonotype showed up just a few times. The genes are TRBV20-1 and TRBJ2-3; D is ambiguous. The CDR3 loop spans 13 amino acids. V gave up 6 bases and J gave up 2 bases, with 12 bases separating them. Germline loops: CDR1 DFQATT, CDR2 SNEGSKA (reference sequence). CDR3: CSAPAPLTDTQYF. CDR3 bases: TGCAGTGCCCCCGCCCCACTCACAGATACGCAGTATTTT.